The following is a TCR beta chain sequence with its context. Its antigen is still unknown. The PCR had 60 Vbeta and 13 Jbeta primers. The repertoire was sequenced with immunoSEQ multiplex PCR; TCRdb's copy has only in-frame clones and lacks some. Here the sample spans tens of thousands of clones, roughly 9.1% being singletons. The entry originates in a study of cytomegalovirus exposure and HLA in healthy donors. Study summary: From donors who were HLA-typed, an early data release held 81 million or so unique TCRs.

General study results and limits: Equally common other TCR beta chains were less clonally expanded than HLA-associated ones, a later analysis found. The study put around 180 TCR beta chains on its list as cytomegalovirus-associated.

The V gene lost 2 bases and the J gene lost 6 bases, with 13 bases spanning the gap. Germline values: CDR1 SNHLY, CDR2 FYNNEI. This CDR3 region has 14 residues. The specimen sequenced was PBMCs. The TCR was taken from a man aged 55 to 70 in good health and CMV-seropositive. The rearrangement links TRBV2 to TRBJ1-2; TRBD1 is a possible D gene (5 bases). CDR3 protein: CASSENGRADGYTF. In DNA form, the CDR3 reads TGTGCCAGCAGTGAAAACGGCAGGGCGGATGGCTACACCTTC.